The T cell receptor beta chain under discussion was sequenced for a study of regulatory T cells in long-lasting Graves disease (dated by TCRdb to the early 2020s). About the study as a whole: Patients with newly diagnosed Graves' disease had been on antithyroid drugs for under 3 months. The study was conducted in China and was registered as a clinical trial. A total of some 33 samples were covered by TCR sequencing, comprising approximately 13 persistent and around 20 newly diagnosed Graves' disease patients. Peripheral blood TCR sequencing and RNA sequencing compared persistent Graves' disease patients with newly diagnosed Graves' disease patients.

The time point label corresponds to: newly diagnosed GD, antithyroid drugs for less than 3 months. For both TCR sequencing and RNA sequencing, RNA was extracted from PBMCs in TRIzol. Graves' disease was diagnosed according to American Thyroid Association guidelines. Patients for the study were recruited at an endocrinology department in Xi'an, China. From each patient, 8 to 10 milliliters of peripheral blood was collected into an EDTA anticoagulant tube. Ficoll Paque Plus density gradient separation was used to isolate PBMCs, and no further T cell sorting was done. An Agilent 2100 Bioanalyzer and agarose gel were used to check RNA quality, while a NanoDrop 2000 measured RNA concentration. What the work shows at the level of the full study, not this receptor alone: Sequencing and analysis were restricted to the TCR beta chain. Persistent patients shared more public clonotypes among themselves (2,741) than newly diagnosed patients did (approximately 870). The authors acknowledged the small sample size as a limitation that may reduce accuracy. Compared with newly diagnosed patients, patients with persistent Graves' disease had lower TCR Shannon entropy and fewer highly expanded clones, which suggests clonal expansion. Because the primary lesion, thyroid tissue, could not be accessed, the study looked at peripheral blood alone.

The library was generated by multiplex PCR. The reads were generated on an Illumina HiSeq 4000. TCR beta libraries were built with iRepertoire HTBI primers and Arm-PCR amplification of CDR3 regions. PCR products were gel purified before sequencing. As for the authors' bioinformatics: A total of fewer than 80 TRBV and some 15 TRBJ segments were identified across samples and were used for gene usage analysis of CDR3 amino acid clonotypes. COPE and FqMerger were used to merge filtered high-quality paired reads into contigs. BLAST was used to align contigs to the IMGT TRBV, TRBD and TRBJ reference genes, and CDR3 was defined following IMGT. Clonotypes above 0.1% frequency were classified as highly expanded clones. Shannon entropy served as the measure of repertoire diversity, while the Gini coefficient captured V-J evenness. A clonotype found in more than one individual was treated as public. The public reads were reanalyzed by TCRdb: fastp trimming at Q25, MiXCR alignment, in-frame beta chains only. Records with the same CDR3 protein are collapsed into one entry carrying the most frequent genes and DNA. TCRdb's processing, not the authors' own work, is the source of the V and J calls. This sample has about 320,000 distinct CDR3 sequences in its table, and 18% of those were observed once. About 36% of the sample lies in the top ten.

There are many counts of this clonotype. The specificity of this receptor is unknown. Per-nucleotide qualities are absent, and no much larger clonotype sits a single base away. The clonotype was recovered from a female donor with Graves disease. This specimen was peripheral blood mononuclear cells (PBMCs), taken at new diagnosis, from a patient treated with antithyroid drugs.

The CDR3 protein: CATQRLAGLYEQYF. The nucleotides read TGTGCCACCCAAAGACTAGCGGGCCTCTACGAGCAGTACTTC. The V and J genes are TRBV28 and TRBJ2-7, and 10 junctional nucleotides match TRBD2. CDR1 and CDR2 are read off the germline V gene as MDHEN and SYDVKM. Counted from cysteine to phenylalanine, this CDR3 has 14 amino acids. Solely the CDR3 DNA is kept, with 42 bases framed from the first base. V is pruned by 10 bases and J by 3 bases, leaving 9 bases of the junction without a gene match.